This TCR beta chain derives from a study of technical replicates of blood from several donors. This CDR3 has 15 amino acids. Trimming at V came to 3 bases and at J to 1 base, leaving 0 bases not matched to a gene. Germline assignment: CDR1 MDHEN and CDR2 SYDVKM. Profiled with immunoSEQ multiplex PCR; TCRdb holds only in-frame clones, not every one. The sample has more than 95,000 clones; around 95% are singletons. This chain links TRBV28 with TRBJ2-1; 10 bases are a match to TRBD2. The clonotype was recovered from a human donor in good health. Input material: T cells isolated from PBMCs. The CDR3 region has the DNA TGTGCCAGCAGTTTGACTAGCGGGTCCTACAATGAGCAGTTCTTC. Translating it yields CASSLTSGSYNEQFF.